These T cell receptor beta chains were read from a single sample in a study of T cell responses to AZD1222 COVID-19 vaccine. Sequencing used immunoSEQ multiplex PCR; TCRdb keeps in-frame clones, though not all of them. The repertoire holds 100,000 to 150,000 clones, with more than 80% as singletons. The sequences come from peripheral blood, collected on day 0 of AZD1222 vaccination. The receptor set was obtained from an adult in good health. Each CDR3 is given with its conserved first and last residue. D genes are given only for firm matches. The size of a clone is reported for some rows only, either as once, few or many, or as a class for expanded clones.

J,size,D,V,CDR3,DNA
TRBJ1-1,NA,NA,TRBV4-1,CASSQGQLLEAFF,TGCGCCAGCAGCCAAGGTCAGTTGCTTGAAGCTTTCTTT
TRBJ2-2,NA,TRBD2,TRBV27,CASSLAGLGELFF,TGTGCCAGCAGCTTAGCGGGACTCGGGGAGCTGTTTTTT
TRBJ2-7,NA,TRBD2,TRBV5-6,CASSLFGRVRVHEQYF,TGTGCCAGCAGCTTGTTTGGGAGGGTCAGGGTCCACGAGCAGTACTTC
TRBJ2-1,NA,NA,TRBV27,CASSLSPGADSYNEQFF,TGTGCCAGCAGTTTATCTCCCGGGGCGGATTCCTACAATGAGCAGTTCTTC
TRBJ2-7,NA,NA,TRBV24-1,CATRYEQYF,TGTGCCACCAGATACGAGCAGTACTTC
TRBJ2-7,NA,NA,TRBV28,CASSSDGPYEQYF,TGTGCCAGCAGTTCGGACGGACCCTACGAGCAGTACTTC
TRBJ1-6,NA,NA,TRBV18,CASSESGRNSPLHF,TGTGCCAGCTCAGAATCCGGGCGGAATTCACCCCTCCACTTT
TRBJ1-1,NA,NA,TRBV29-1,CSVATPNTEAFF,TGCAGCGTAGCCACACCGAACACTGAAGCTTTCTTT
TRBJ1-1,once,TRBD1,TRBV9,CASSAGQALATEAFF,TGTGCCAGCAGCGCGGGACAGGCGTTGGCCACTGAAGCTTTCTTT
TRBJ1-1,NA,NA,TRBV11-2,CASSLGSGARLDTEAFF,TGTGCCAGCAGCTTAGGGTCGGGGGCGCGTTTGGACACTGAAGCTTTCTTT
TRBJ1-3,NA,NA,TRBV30,CAWSVDLPDTIYF,TGTGCCTGGAGTGTAGACCTTCCGGACACCATATATTTT
TRBJ1-1,NA,NA,TRBV5-1,CASSSTGEGSTEAFF,TGCGCCAGCAGCTCTACCGGGGAGGGGAGCACTGAAGCTTTCTTT
TRBJ1-1,NA,NA,TRBV7-9,CASKSSQGPEAFF,TGTGCCAGCAAGAGCAGTCAGGGCCCTGAAGCTTTCTTT
TRBJ2-7,NA,TRBD1,TRBV6-2/TRBV6-3,CASSYYGTVPYEQYF,TGTGCCAGCAGTTACTACGGGACAGTCCCCTACGAGCAGTACTTC
TRBJ1-5,NA,NA,TRBV11-3,CASSVTADQPQHF,TGTGCCAGCAGCGTCACAGCCGATCAGCCCCAGCATTTT
TRBJ2-7,NA,TRBD2,TRBV3-1/TRBV3-2,CASSPRPGGLYEQYF,TGTGCCAGCAGCCCCCGTCCGGGAGGCCTCTACGAGCAGTACTTC
TRBJ1-2,NA,NA,TRBV9,CASSPWGETNYGYTF,TGTGCCAGCAGCCCGTGGGGGGAGACTAACTATGGCTACACCTTC
TRBJ2-5,NA,TRBD1,TRBV4-1,CASSQAGQGETQYF,TGCGCCAGCAGCCAAGCCGGACAGGGGGAGACCCAGTACTTC
TRBJ2-2,few,TRBD2,TRBV5-6,CASSYPGLAGVGELFF,TGTGCCAGCAGCTACCCGGGACTAGCGGGAGTTGGGGAGCTGTTTTTT
TRBJ2-5,NA,TRBD1,TRBV5-5,CASSLRQGIAQETQYF,TGTGCCAGCAGCTTACGACAGGGGATAGCCCAAGAGACCCAGTACTTC
TRBJ2-1,NA,NA,TRBV6-5,CASSYGVRGNEQFF,TGTGCCAGCAGTTACGGCGTCAGGGGAAATGAGCAGTTCTTC
TRBJ1-1,once,NA,TRBV7-2,CASSINRNTEAFF,TGTGCCAGCAGCATCAACAGGAACACTGAAGCTTTCTTT
TRBJ2-7,NA,NA,TRBV18,CASSPPTPGVRSYEQYF,TGTGCCAGCTCACCACCGACTCCAGGGGTTCGGTCCTACGAGCAGTACTTC
TRBJ2-1,NA,TRBD2,TRBV28,CASRHVSRGGEQFF,TGTGCCAGCAGACACGTCTCCCGGGGGGGGGAGCAGTTCTTC
TRBJ2-7,NA,NA,TRBV5-1,CASSLVGGRRRPLYEQYF,TGCGCCAGCAGCTTGGTTGGCGGACGAAGACGCCCGTTATACGAGCAGTACTTC
TRBJ1-3,few,TRBD1,TRBV24-1,CATSDSNRGGNTIYF,TGTGCCACCAGTGATTCGAACAGGGGGGGAAACACCATATATTTT
TRBJ1-2,NA,NA,TRBV25-1,CASSDLRANYGYTF,TGTGCCAGCAGTGATCTCAGGGCTAACTATGGCTACACCTTC
TRBJ2-3,NA,NA,TRBV30,CAWSDGQDTQYF,TGTGCCTGGAGTGACGGGCAGGATACGCAGTATTTT
TRBJ1-5,NA,NA,TRBV9,CASSSEAGHGPQHF,TGTGCCAGCAGCTCAGAGGCAGGTCACGGGCCCCAGCATTTT